The text below deals with one T cell receptor (beta chain). Antigen: not known. One entry per CDR3 protein results from TCRdb running MiXCR on the 5' RACE reads. The table shows some 190,000 distinct CDR3 sequences, with about 18% occurring only once. With V trimmed by 4 bases and J by 2 bases, 2 bases remained unmatched. The CDR3 is 14 amino acids. The germline V gene has CDR1 LNHNV and CDR2 YYDKDF (reference sequence). This entry comes from a study of T-cell memory formation after mild COVID-19. General observations from the study: Pre-infection memory carried some responding clones, suggesting that cross-reactive memory joined. From day 15 to 85, contracting clones were balanced between CD4 and CD8, whereas later expanders leaned toward CD4+. Among contracting clones, CD4+ were mainly CM/EM and CD8+ enriched in EMRA.

The clonotype comes from an adult woman who had mild COVID-19 (a few samples of this study predate the infection). Cell type and time point are not known. The sample was PBMCs or a T cell subset sorted from them (not recorded which). This chain connects TRBV15 to TRBJ1-2, with 9 bases matching TRBD1. The CDR3 DNA reads TGTGCCACCAGCACCGACAGGGGGAACTATGGCTACACCTTC. Translated: CATSTDRGNYGYTF.